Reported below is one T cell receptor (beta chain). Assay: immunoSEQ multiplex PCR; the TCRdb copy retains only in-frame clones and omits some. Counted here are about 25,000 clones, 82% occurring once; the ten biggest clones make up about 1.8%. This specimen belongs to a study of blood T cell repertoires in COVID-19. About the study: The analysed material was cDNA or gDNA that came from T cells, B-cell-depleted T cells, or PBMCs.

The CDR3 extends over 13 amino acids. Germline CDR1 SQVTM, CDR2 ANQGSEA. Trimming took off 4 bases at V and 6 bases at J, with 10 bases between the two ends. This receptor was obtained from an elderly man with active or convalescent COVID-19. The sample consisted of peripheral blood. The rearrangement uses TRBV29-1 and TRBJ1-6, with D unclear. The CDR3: CSVAEGRNSPLHF. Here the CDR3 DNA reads TGCAGCGTTGCCGAGGGCCGTAATTCACCCCTCCACTTT.